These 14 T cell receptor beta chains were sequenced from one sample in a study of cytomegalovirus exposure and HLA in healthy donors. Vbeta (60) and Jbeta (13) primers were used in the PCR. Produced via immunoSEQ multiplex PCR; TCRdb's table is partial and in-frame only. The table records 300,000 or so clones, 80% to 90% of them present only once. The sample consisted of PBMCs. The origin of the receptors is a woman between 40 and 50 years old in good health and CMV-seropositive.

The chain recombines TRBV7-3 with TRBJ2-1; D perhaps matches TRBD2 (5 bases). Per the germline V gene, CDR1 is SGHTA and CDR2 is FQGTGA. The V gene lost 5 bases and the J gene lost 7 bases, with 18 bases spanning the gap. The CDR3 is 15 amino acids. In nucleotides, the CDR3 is TGTGCCAGCAGCCCGGAGGTAGGTCGACTGAATGAGCAGTTCTTC. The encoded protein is CASSPEVGRLNEQFF.

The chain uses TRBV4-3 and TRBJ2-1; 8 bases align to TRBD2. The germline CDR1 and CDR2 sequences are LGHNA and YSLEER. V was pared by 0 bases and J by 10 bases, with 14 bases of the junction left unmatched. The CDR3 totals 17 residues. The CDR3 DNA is TGCGCCAGCAGCCAAGACAACAGCGGGAGTAGACGAGACGAGCAGTTCTTC. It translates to CASSQDNSGSRRDEQFF.

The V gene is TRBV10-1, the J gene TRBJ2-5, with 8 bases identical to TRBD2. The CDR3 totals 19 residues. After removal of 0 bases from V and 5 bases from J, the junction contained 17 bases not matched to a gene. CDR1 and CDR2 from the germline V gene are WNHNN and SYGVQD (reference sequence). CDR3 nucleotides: TGCGCCAGCAGTGAGTCCCCGCCGCGGGAGGTTGCCTGGTATGAGACCCAGTACTTC. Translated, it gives CASSESPPREVAWYETQYF.

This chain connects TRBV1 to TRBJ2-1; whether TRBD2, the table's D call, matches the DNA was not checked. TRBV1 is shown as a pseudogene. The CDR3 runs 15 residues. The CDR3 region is CTSRGLAGRYNEQFF. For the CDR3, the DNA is TGCACCAGCAGAGGACTAGCGGGAAGATACAATGAGCAGTTCTTC.

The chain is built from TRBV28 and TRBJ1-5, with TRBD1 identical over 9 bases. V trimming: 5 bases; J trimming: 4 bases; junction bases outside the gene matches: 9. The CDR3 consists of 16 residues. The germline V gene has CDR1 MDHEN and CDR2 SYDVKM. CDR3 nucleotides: TGTGCCAGCAGTCCGACAGGGGGAGTGAGAAATCAGCCCCAGCATTTT. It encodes CASSPTGGVRNQPQHF.

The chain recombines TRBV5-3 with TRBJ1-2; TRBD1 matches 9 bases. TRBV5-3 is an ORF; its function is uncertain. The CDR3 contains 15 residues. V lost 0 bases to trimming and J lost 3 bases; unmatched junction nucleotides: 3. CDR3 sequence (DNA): TGTGCCAGAAGCTTGGGGACAGGGGTGGACTATGGCTACACCTTC. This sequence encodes CARSLGTGVDYGYTF.

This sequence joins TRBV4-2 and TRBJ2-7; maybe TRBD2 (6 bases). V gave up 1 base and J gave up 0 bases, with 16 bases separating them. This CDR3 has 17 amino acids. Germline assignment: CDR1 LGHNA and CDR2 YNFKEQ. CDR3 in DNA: TGTGCCAGCAGCCAAGCCTCGGGAGCACACACCTCCTACGAGCAGTACTTC. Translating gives CASSQASGAHTSYEQYF.

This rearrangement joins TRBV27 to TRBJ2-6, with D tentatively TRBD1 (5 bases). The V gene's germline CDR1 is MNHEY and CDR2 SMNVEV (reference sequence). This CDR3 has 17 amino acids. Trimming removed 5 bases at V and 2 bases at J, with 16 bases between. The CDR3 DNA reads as TGTGCCAGCAGTGCATACCAAGGGGTCACTGGGGCCAACGTCCTGACTTTC. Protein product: CASSAYQGVTGANVLTF.

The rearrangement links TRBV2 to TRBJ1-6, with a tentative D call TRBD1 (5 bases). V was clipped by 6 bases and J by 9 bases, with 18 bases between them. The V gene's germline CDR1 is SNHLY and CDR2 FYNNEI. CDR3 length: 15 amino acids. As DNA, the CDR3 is TGTGCCAGCAGCGCCAACTCCCTTAGGGGTTCACCCCTCCACTTT. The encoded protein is CASSANSLRGSPLHF.

The CDR3 reads CASSYSVPGDGYTF. In DNA, the CDR3 is TGTGCCAGCAGTTACTCGGTTCCGGGAGACGGCTACACCTTC. The rearrangement joins TRBV6-5 to TRBJ1-2; D is undetermined. The CDR3 covers 14 residues. Deletions cut 0 bases from V and 8 bases from J, with 13 bases between. Germline values: CDR1 MNHEY, CDR2 SVGAGI.

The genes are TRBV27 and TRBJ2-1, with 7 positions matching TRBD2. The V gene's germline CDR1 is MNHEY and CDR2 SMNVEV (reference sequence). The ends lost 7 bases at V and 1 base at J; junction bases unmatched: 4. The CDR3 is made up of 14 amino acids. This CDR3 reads CASTPGGSYNEQFF. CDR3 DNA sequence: TGTGCCAGCACTCCGGGGGGATCCTACAATGAGCAGTTCTTC.

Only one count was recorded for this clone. CDR3 sequence: CASSLVRGRTGNTIYF. The CDR3 DNA follows: TGTGCCAGCAGCTTAGTCAGGGGAAGGACTGGAAACACCATATATTTT. The chain employs TRBV11-2 and TRBJ1-3, with a weak D call TRBD1 (6 bases). CDR3 length: 16 residues. V lost 1 base to trimming and J lost 2 bases, with 12 bases between them. Germline V gene sequence: CDR1 SGHAT, CDR2 FQNNGV.

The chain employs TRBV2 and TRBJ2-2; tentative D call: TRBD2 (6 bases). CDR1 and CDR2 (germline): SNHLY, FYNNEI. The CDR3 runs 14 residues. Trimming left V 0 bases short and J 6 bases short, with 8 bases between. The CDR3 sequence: CASSEAGGSGELFF. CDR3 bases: TGTGCCAGCAGTGAAGCTGGAGGGTCCGGGGAGCTGTTTTTT.

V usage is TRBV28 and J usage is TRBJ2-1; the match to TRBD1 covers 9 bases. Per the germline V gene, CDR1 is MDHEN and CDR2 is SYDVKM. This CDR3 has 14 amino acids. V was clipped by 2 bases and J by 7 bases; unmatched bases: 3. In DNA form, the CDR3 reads TGTGCCAGCAGTTTACAACAGGGGGCAAATGAGCAGTTCTTC. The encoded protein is CASSLQQGANEQFF.